A single sample is the source of the 10 T cell receptor beta chains below, sequenced in a study of T cells in Graves' hyperthyroidism and ophthalmopathy. RNA transcripts provided the source from which TCR beta CDR3 regions were amplified. RT-PCR in the first round (using the HTBI primer set) targeted the TCR CDR3. TCRdb used MiXCR to reprocess the multiplex PCR reads, holding one entry per CDR3 protein. Among about 500,000 distinct CDR3 sequences listed, around 16% were seen once. Sequenced: blood. These receptor sequences come from a woman aged 25-40 years with Graves' ophthalmopathy.

This clonotype was observed at least ten times. The chain employs TRBV20-1 and TRBJ2-3; 11 bases match TRBD2. The CDR3 has 15 amino acids. V shed 5 bases, J shed 4 bases, and the junction held 8 bases outside the gene matches. Germline V gene sequence: CDR1 DFQATT, CDR2 SNEGSKA (reference sequence). The CDR3 nucleotides read TGCAGTGCTCGTAGCGGGAGGGACCGGGCAGATACGCAGTATTTT. This translates into CSARSGRDRADTQYF.

The genes are TRBV10-1 and TRBJ2-6; weak D call: TRBD1 (6 bases). The V end lost 6 bases, the J end lost 1 base, and 10 bases lay between the germline ends. This CDR3 spans 15 amino acids. Germline V lookup: CDR1 WNHNN, CDR2 SYGVQD (reference sequence). In DNA form, the CDR3 reads TGCGCCAGCAGCGCCGGACAGTCTGGGGCCAACGTCCTGACTTTC. Its protein product is CASSAGQSGANVLTF.

This clonotype was counted ten times or more. The chain employs TRBV27 and TRBJ2-2, with D perhaps matching TRBD1 (6 bases). V lost 3 bases and J lost 0, with 11 bases in between. CDR3 length equals 16 residues. CDR1 is MNHEY, CDR2 SMNVEV, per germline (reference sequence). In nucleotides, the CDR3 is TGTGCCAGCAGTTTTTCCGGGACAACGAACACCGGGGAGCTGTTTTTT. It specifies CASSFSGTTNTGELFF.

This clonotype was seen only a few times. This sequence joins TRBV7-2 and TRBJ2-7; D gene uncertain. The V and J ends lost 2 bases and 2 bases respectively, with 13 bases between them. The germline CDR1 and CDR2 sequences are SGHTA and FQGNSA. The CDR3 has 15 residues. CDR3 sequence (DNA): TGTGCCAGCAGCTTACGGCCCCGGGTGACCTACGAGCAGTACTTC. Its translation is CASSLRPRVTYEQYF.

This clonotype was detected many times. The V gene is TRBV28, the J gene TRBJ1-5; 7 bases are shared with TRBD1. Germline V gene sequence: CDR1 MDHEN, CDR2 SYDVKM. The CDR3 extends over 13 amino acids. The V segment lost 5 bases and the J segment 9 bases; nucleotides outside the gene matches: 7. CDR3 loop: CASSPPGGSPQHF. CDR3 in DNA: TGTGCCAGCAGTCCCCCAGGGGGTTCGCCCCAGCATTTT.

The CDR3 sequence is CSARDFLGRETQYF. The CDR3 region has the DNA TGCAGTGCTAGAGATTTTTTGGGGCGGGAGACCCAGTACTTC. This chain uses TRBV20-1 with TRBJ2-5; D might be TRBD1 (5 bases). The CDR3 spans 14 residues. The V gene lost 0 bases and the J gene lost 5 bases, with 13 bases spanning the gap. Per the germline V gene, CDR1 is DFQATT and CDR2 is SNEGSKA (reference sequence).

V gene TRBV19 combines with J gene TRBJ2-3, with 7 positions matching TRBD1. J lost 2 bases, V lost 7 bases, and 12 bases had no gene match. The CDR3 contains 16 residues. Germline CDR1 reads LNHDA; CDR2 reads SQIVND (reference sequence). CDR3 region: CASTLHPGQNTDTQYF. For the CDR3, the DNA is TGTGCCAGTACCTTACACCCGGGACAGAACACAGATACGCAGTATTTT.

This clonotype was detected a few times. The chain is built from TRBV19 and TRBJ2-1; 8 positions match TRBD2. There are 15 residues in the CDR3. Germline-derived CDR1 and CDR2 are LNHDA and SQIVND (reference sequence). V shed 3 bases, J shed 4 bases, and the junction held 5 bases outside the gene matches. CDR3 sequence reads: CASSIVLAGYNEQFF. As DNA, the CDR3 is TGTGCCAGTAGTATCGTCCTAGCGGGTTACAATGAGCAGTTCTTC.

This clonotype was counted many times. The gene calls are TRBV5-1 and TRBJ1-1, with a possible D match to TRBD1 (6 bases). The V gene's germline CDR1 is SGHRS and CDR2 YFSETQ. V lost 4 bases and J 2 bases, leaving 12 bases between the germline ends. This CDR3 has 14 residues. The CDR3 DNA follows: TGCGCCAGCAGCAATCAGGGGATCAACACTGAAGCTTTCTTT. It yields the protein CASSNQGINTEAFF. The entire variable domain, with the rest obtained from reference TRBV5-1 and TRBJ1-1, is as follows: KAGVTQTPRYLIKTRGQQVTLSCSPISGHRSVSWYQQTPGQGLQFLFEYFSETQRNKGNFPGRFSGRQFSNSRSEMNVSTLELGDSALYLCASSNQGINTEAFFGQGTRLTVV.

The chain links TRBV28 to TRBJ1-2; D is uncertain. This CDR3 spans 14 amino acids. Germline V gene lookup returns CDR1 MDHEN and CDR2 SYDVKM. Trimming took 8 bases from V and 3 from J, leaving 16 bases between them. Here the CDR3 reads CASWEQTRDYGYTF. The CDR3 bases are TGTGCCAGCTGGGAGCAAACTAGGGACTATGGCTACACCTTC.